The clone carrying this T cell receptor (beta chain) has just one count. Its antigen is currently unknown. TCRdb redid the calling of the reads with MiXCR, one entry per CDR3 protein. The data hold around 500,000 distinct CDR3 sequences, with under 55% observed a single time. This sample stems from a study of T cell repertoires in cytomegalovirus infection. Study-level information: CMV epitopes, recently identified HLA-C-restricted and well-studied HLA-B-restricted, were used. Matching HLA type and CMV infection were both indicated by public TCR beta signatures.

The germline V gene encodes CDR1 MNHEY and CDR2 SMNVEV (reference sequence). The CDR3 runs 15 residues. The trim removed 10 bases at V and 7 bases at J, leaving 13 bases unmatched. The chain combines TRBV27 with TRBJ2-2, with TRBD2 identical over 9 bases. The sequence was obtained from a human donor in good health (CMV status not recorded). Some clones in this sample may be carry-over from other donors' samples. This specimen was cultured PBMCs, taken from culture after CMV antigen stimulation. CDR3 in amino acids: CAKILAGDGGGELFF. The DNA of the CDR3 is TGTGCCAAAATCTTAGCGGGGGACGGTGGCGGGGAGCTGTTTTTT.